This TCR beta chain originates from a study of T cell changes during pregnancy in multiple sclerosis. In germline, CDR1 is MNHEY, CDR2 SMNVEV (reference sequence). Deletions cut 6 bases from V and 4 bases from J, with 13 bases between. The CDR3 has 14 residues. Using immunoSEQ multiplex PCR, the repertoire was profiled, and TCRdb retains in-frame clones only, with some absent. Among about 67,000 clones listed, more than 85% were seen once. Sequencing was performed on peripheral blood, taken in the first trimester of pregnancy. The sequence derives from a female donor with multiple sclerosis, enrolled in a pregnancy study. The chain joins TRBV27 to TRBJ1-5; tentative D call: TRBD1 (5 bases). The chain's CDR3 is CASRPQGSNQPQHF. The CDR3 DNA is TGTGCCAGCAGGCCCCAGGGATCAAATCAGCCCCAGCATTTT.